This T cell receptor (beta chain) was identified during a study of shared clonotypes between healthy human individuals. Losses at the gene ends were 1 base for V and 1 base for J; bases not matched to a gene: 11. In germline, CDR1 is SGHRS, CDR2 YFSETQ. This CDR3 has 19 residues. The repertoire was sequenced with immunoSEQ multiplex PCR; TCRdb's copy has only in-frame clones and lacks some. The sample records around 700,000 clones, around 67% being singletons. Specimen: memory CD4+ T cells sorted from blood. Described subset: CD45RA-negative fraction. The J gene is TRBJ2-1, the V gene TRBV5-1; 10 bases are a match to TRBD2. This TCR was recovered from a woman aged 25 to 39 in good health. In DNA, the CDR3 is TGCGCCAGCAGCTTGTCCGTCCTAGCGGGAGCTCAATCCTACAATGAGCAGTTCTTC. Translated: CASSLSVLAGAQSYNEQFF. The variable domain in full, completed from reference TRBV5-1 and TRBJ2-1, reads KAGVTQTPRYLIKTRGQQVTLSCSPISGHRSVSWYQQTPGQGLQFLFEYFSETQRNKGNFPGRFSGRQFSNSRSEMNVSTLELGDSALYLCASSLSVLAGAQSYNEQFFGPGTRLTVL.